Listed below are T cell receptor beta chains from one sample, sequenced in a study of human T cells and chemical hapten exposure. A single record per CDR3 protein comes from TCRdb applying MiXCR to the 5' RACE reads. The sample carries tens of thousands of distinct CDR3 sequences, about 15% recorded once. Receptor source: a female donor in good health. Each CDR3 is given with its conserved first and last residue. The D gene is left open where the match is weak. Part of the rows lack a size; the others show once, few, many or a class for expanded clones.

TGTGCCAGCAGCCAAAAGACAGTCCCAACCTACAATGAGCAGTTCTTC CASSQKTVPTYNEQFF 16 TRBV3-2 - TRBJ2-1 -
TGCGCCAGCAGCTCCAAAGCCCTCAGGCCCGGCAATCAGCCCCAGCATTTT CASSSKALRPGNQPQHF 17 TRBV4-3 few TRBJ1-5 -
TGTGCCAGCAGTGACCGGACAGGGGTTGCTTTCTTT CASSDRTGVAFF 12 TRBV6-4 few TRBJ1-1 TRBD1
TGCGCCAGCAGCTTGGATGGACAGGGGGTCGCAGATACGCAGTATTTT CASSLDGQGVADTQYF 16 TRBV5-1 - TRBJ2-3 TRBD1
TGTGCCATCAGTGACCAAGGGGTTTCTGGCAACACTGAAGCTTTCTTT CAISDQGVSGNTEAFF 16 TRBV10-3 - TRBJ1-1 -
TGCAGTGCTAGGAACCCCGGGACAGGGGACTTCTATGGCTACACCTTC CSARNPGTGDFYGYTF 16 TRBV20-1 - TRBJ1-2 TRBD1
TGCAGTGTTGTCGGAGGAGGCTATGGCTACACCTTC CSVVGGGYGYTF 12 TRBV20-1 - TRBJ1-2 -
TGTGCCAGCATCTACGGGACGTCGGGGCCTGAAGCTTTCTTT CASIYGTSGPEAFF 14 TRBV6-6 medium-sized TRBJ1-1 -
TGTGCCAGCAGCCCAAGACTAGCGGGAGTATCCTACAATGAGCAGTTCTTC CASSPRLAGVSYNEQFF 17 TRBV3-1 few TRBJ2-1 TRBD2
TGTGCCAGCAGCAAGCTCACCGGACCGACAACTAATGAAAAACTGTTTTTT CASSKLTGPTTNEKLFF 17 TRBV12-3/TRBV12-4 - TRBJ1-4 -
TGCGCCAGCAGCTCGGGACCGCCCGATTCACCCCTCCACTTT CASSSGPPDSPLHF 14 TRBV5-1 - TRBJ1-6 -
TGCGCCAGCAGCCAAGATCCTAGCGGGGGGGCCGGGGATACGCAGTATTTT CASSQDPSGGAGDTQYF 17 TRBV4-3 few TRBJ2-3 TRBD2
TGCAGTGCAACCCGGCCTAGCGGATACAATGAGCAGTTCTTC CSATRPSGYNEQFF 14 TRBV20-1 - TRBJ2-1 TRBD2
TGTGCCAGCAGCCCGGAGATGGGTCGGGCCAACGTCCTGACTTTC CASSPEMGRANVLTF 15 TRBV7-6 - TRBJ2-6 -
TGTGCCAGCAGACCGACCCGCTCTGGAAACACCATATATTTT CASRPTRSGNTIYF 14 TRBV7-8 few TRBJ1-3 -
TGTGCCAGCAGTTTATGGTCAGGGCGTTTAAGCTCCTACAATGAGCAGTTCTTC CASSLWSGRLSSYNEQFF 18 TRBV12-3/TRBV12-4 - TRBJ2-1 -
TGCGCCAGCGGGGACAGACATAATTCACCCCTCCACTTT CASGDRHNSPLHF 13 TRBV5-1 many TRBJ1-6 TRBD1
TGTGCCAGCAGTTTGCGGACAGGGGGCAGGGAGCAGTACTTC CASSLRTGGREQYF 14 TRBV12-3/TRBV12-4 few TRBJ2-7 TRBD1
TGCGCCAGCAGCCAAGACCCCCTCAGTGTTAAGCAGTTCTTC CASSQDPLSVKQFF 14 TRBV4-3 - TRBJ2-1 -
TGCGCCAGCAGCTTGGGGACCACTGTTAACACTGAAGCTTTCTTT CASSLGTTVNTEAFF 15 TRBV5-1 few TRBJ1-1 -
TGCAGTGCTAGCGGGGGCATGACAGGGGCGGGTGGCTACACCTTC CSASGGMTGAGGYTF 15 TRBV20-1 many TRBJ1-2 TRBD1
TGTGCCAGCAGCCCAAGGGGTCGGGCGGGAAATGACAATGAGCAGTTCTTC CASSPRGRAGNDNEQFF 17 TRBV7-9 - TRBJ2-1 -
TGTGCCAGCTCACCCCCGGGACTAGCGGGGGGCCAAGAGACCCAGTACTTC CASSPPGLAGGQETQYF 17 TRBV18 few TRBJ2-5 TRBD2
TGTGCCAGCAGAAGGGATAATCAGCCCCAGCATTTT CASRRDNQPQHF 12 TRBV2 - TRBJ1-5 -
TGTGCCAGCAGTTTAGGAACAGCCGGATATTCACCCCTCCACTTT CASSLGTAGYSPLHF 15 TRBV12-3/TRBV12-4 few TRBJ1-6 -
TGTGCCAGCAGCCGGGACATGAACACTGAAGCTTTCTTT CASSRDMNTEAFF 13 TRBV7-2 many TRBJ1-1 -
TGCGCCAGCAGCCCCACACCGAACACTGAAGCTTTCTTT CASSPTPNTEAFF 13 TRBV4-3 medium-sized TRBJ1-1 -
TGTGCCAGCAGTTATGTGTTCACGGAGCAAGAGACCCAGTACTTC CASSYVFTEQETQYF 15 TRBV6-5 few TRBJ2-5 -
TGTGCCAGCAGGTATCCGGACAGGGTATATTCACCCCTCCACTTT CASRYPDRVYSPLHF 15 TRBV6-7 few TRBJ1-6 TRBD1
TGTGCCAGCAGCTGGGACGTTAGCAATCAGCCCCAGCATTTT CASSWDVSNQPQHF 14 TRBV7-2 - TRBJ1-5 -
TGTGCCAGCAGCTTAGTATCTGAGGGGACCGAGCAGTACTTC CASSLVSEGTEQYF 14 TRBV7-2 once TRBJ2-7 -